This TCR beta chain was captured by sequencing in a study of blood T cell repertoires in COVID-19. Study in general: Researchers got acute and convalescent COVID-19 samples from the United States, Italy and Spain. PBMCs, B-cell-depleted T cells, or T cells provided the cDNA or gDNA that made up the material.

In the authors' workflow: Reference gene primer amplification yielded estimated nucleated cell counts. Generated by immunoSEQ multiplex PCR, the TCRdb table keeps only in-frame clones and is missing some. The V and J calls and the clone size are those of that table, but D and trimming were determined from the DNA. The repertoire consists of about 240,000 clones, with about 79% occurring once and the leading ten covering roughly a tenth. Per the germline V gene, CDR1 is LGHDT and CDR2 is YNNKEL (reference sequence). Trimming took 1 base from V and 0 from J, leaving 13 bases between them. The CDR3 is made up of 17 amino acids.

The chain has TRBV3-1 (or the pseudogene TRBV3-2) and TRBJ2-1; tentative D call: TRBD2 (5 bases). The source is a woman aged 80 or older with acute or convalescent COVID-19. Specimen: peripheral blood. The CDR3 nucleotides are TGTGCCAGCAGCCAAGGCCCCAGCGGTAGCTCCTACAATGAGCAGTTCTTC. Translating it yields CASSQGPSGSSYNEQFF.